Below, 32 T cell receptor beta chains from the same sample are listed, as sequenced in a study of blood T cells in healthy people across ages. The use of a sample-barcoded 5' primer and a J-beta primer mix characterized a second PCR of roughly 7 to 12 cycles. TCRdb re-called the 5' RACE reads through MiXCR, storing one row per CDR3 protein. The data contain about 1.7 million distinct CDR3 sequences, 28% of them singletons. Sequencing was performed on blood. Every receptor here comes from a woman in her twenties or thirties in good health.

This clonotype showed up many times. CDR3: CASSQGQRNEQFF. The CDR3 nucleotides are TGTGCCAGCAGCCAAGGCCAGCGCAATGAGCAGTTCTTC. The chain employs TRBV28 and TRBJ2-1; D is uncertain. Per the germline V gene, CDR1 is MDHEN and CDR2 is SYDVKM. V was shortened by 6 bases and J by 6 bases, with 12 bases between the two germline ends. The CDR3 is 13 residues long.

The sample holds a few counts of this clonotype. V usage is TRBV7-2 and J usage is TRBJ2-3; 13 bases align to TRBD2. With 5 bases clipped from V and 6 bases from J, the junction kept 5 bases outside the gene matches. From germline, CDR1 is SGHTA and CDR2 FQGNSA. The CDR3 has 15 amino acids. The CDR3 reads CASSRTSGGSDTQYF. The CDR3 DNA is TGTGCCAGCAGCCGGACTAGCGGGGGTTCGGATACGCAGTATTTT.

This clonotype was seen repeatedly, ten times or more. The chain couples TRBV7-8 to TRBJ2-7; no clear D gene. The tail of the sequence fits TRBJ2-5 better, so the J call may be wrong. This CDR3 contains 14 residues. Germline-derived CDR1 and CDR2 are SGHVS and FQNEAQ. In DNA, the CDR3 is TGTGCCAGCAGCTTTAAAGGGCTTGGCGAGACCCAGTACTTC. This gives the protein CASSFKGLGETQYF.

The table lists this clonotype with many counts. This chain uses TRBV12-3 or TRBV12-4 with TRBJ2-6; D ambiguous. The length of the CDR3 is 16 residues. V was pared by 4 bases and J by 0 bases, with 10 bases between. The CDR3 nucleotides are TGTGCCAGCAGTTCCCAGTGGATCTCTGGGGCCAACGTCCTGACTTTC. This codes for CASSSQWISGANVLTF.

The V and J genes are TRBV29-1 and TRBJ1-1; D remains unclear. Germline assignment: CDR1 SQVTM and CDR2 ANQGSEA. The V end lost 3 bases, the J end lost 2 bases, and 13 bases lay between the germline ends. The CDR3 contains 14 residues. The CDR3, as DNA: TGCAGCGTTGACGCCAGTCAGACTAACACTGAAGCTTTCTTT. Its translation: CSVDASQTNTEAFF.

The V and J genes are TRBV12-3 or TRBV12-4 and TRBJ1-1; D gene uncertain. V was clipped by 6 bases and J by 11 bases, with 22 bases between them. The CDR3 has 14 amino acids. For the CDR3, the DNA is TGTGCCAGCAGCTCCGAGACACACGAGAATGTGGCTTTCTTT. Its protein product is CASSSETHENVAFF.

This clonotype was picked up a small number of times. V and J are TRBV5-1 and TRBJ2-7; 12 bases are shared with TRBD1. The CDR3 consists of 16 residues. V shed 0 bases and J 0 bases; nucleotides not matched to a gene: 1. The germline CDR1 and CDR2 sequences are SGHRS and YFSETQ. The CDR3 region is CASSLGDRGLSYEQYF. The CDR3 DNA reads TGCGCCAGCAGCTTGGGGGACAGGGGGCTCTCCTACGAGCAGTACTTC. The variable domain in full, with the rest retrieved from reference TRBV5-1 and TRBJ2-7, is KAGVTQTPRYLIKTRGQQVTLSCSPISGHRSVSWYQQTPGQGLQFLFEYFSETQRNKGNFPGRFSGRQFSNSRSEMNVSTLELGDSALYLCASSLGDRGLSYEQYFGPGTRLTVT.

This clonotype appeared a few times. This sequence joins TRBV9 and TRBJ2-1; a possible D gene is TRBD1 (7 bases). Germline CDR1 is SGDLS and CDR2 is YYNGEE. This CDR3 contains 14 residues. V lost 1 base, J lost 10 bases, and 15 bases lay in between. CDR3 amino acids: CASSVLKGAGEQFF. CDR3 DNA sequence: TGTGCCAGCAGCGTATTGAAGGGGGCGGGAGAGCAGTTCTTC.

V and J are TRBV6-6 and TRBJ2-5; 10 bases fit TRBD1. V lost 7 bases and J lost 5; bases outside the gene matches: 4. Germline loops: CDR1 MNHNY, CDR2 SVGAGI (reference sequence). The CDR3 has 13 residues. CDR3 bases: TGTGCCAGCACCAGGACAGGGGGTGAGACCCAGTACTTC. Translation gives CASTRTGGETQYF.

The V call is TRBV7-9, the J call TRBJ2-3; D possibly corresponds to TRBD1 (5 bases). Looked up from germline, CDR1 is SEHNR and CDR2 is FQNEAQ (reference sequence). V was clipped by 4 bases and J by 4 bases, with 9 bases between them. The CDR3 runs 13 residues. This CDR3 reads CASSSAGSDTQYF. The CDR3 DNA is TGTGCCAGCAGCTCCGCAGGGTCAGATACGCAGTATTTT.

This clonotype came up many times. The chain recombines TRBV6-6 with TRBJ2-5, with TRBD2 identical over 7 bases. CDR1 MNHNY and CDR2 SVGAGI come from the germline V gene (reference sequence). The ends lost 6 bases at V and 3 bases at J; junction bases unmatched: 10. This CDR3 comprises 15 residues. The CDR3 bases are TGTGCCAGCAGCCCCGGTGGTGGGGGGGAAGAGACCCAGTACTTC. It translates to CASSPGGGGEETQYF.

The chain is built from TRBV7-9 and TRBJ2-1; no reliable D call. Trimming cost V 1 base and J 5 bases, with 9 bases left between them. Germline CDR1 reads SEHNR; CDR2 reads FQNEAQ (reference sequence). The CDR3 runs 14 residues. The CDR3 DNA reads TGTGCCAGCAGCTTAGTGAGTCGAAACAATGAGCAGTTCTTC. This translates into CASSLVSRNNEQFF.

The V and J genes are TRBV12-3 or TRBV12-4 and TRBJ2-4; D possibly corresponds to TRBD2 (6 bases). The CDR3 runs 11 residues. Trimming stripped 7 bases from V and 8 bases from J, with 9 bases between. The CDR3 nucleotides are TGTGCCAGCATGGGGGAGGACATTCAGTACTTC. The encoded protein is CASMGEDIQYF.

For this clonotype: The junction and the germline gene differ at one end; a read error may be behind it. The J gene is TRBJ1-2, the V gene TRBV6-5; D possibly corresponds to TRBD1 (6 bases). Germline V gene sequence: CDR1 MNHEY, CDR2 SVGAGI. The CDR3 is 13 amino acids. The CDR3 sequence: CACRRTAGYGYTF. The DNA for the CDR3 is TGTGCCTGCAGAAGGACAGCTGGCTATGGCTACACCTTC.

The chain links TRBV7-9 to TRBJ2-1, with 8 bases that match TRBD2. CDR1 and CDR2 (germline): SEHNR, FQNEAQ (reference sequence). The ends lost 5 bases at V and 8 bases at J; junction bases unmatched: 11. The CDR3 is made up of 15 amino acids. CDR3 region: CASSPRTSWGDEQFF. DNA for the CDR3: TGTGCCAGCAGCCCCCGGACTAGCTGGGGGGATGAGCAGTTCTTC.

This chain links TRBV5-1 with TRBJ2-5; no clear D. Trimming left V 6 bases short and J 0 bases short, with 6 bases between. From germline, CDR1 is SGHRS and CDR2 YFSETQ. The CDR3 runs 12 residues. The CDR3 nucleotides are TGCGCCAGCACCCCCGACCAAGAGACCCAGTACTTC. It encodes CASTPDQETQYF.

In this sample, this clonotype turned up once. V usage is TRBV7-9 and J usage is TRBJ2-3; D ambiguous. This CDR3 contains 16 residues. Germline CDR1 SEHNR, CDR2 FQNEAQ (reference sequence). V lost 0 bases and J 2 bases, leaving 12 bases between the germline ends. DNA for the CDR3: TGTGCCAGCAGCTTAGCGAAAACTGAAGACACAGATACGCAGTATTTT. Translation gives CASSLAKTEDTDTQYF.

The chain recombines TRBV6-5 with TRBJ2-5; possible D gene TRBD2, 6 bases. The CDR3 covers 16 residues. The V gene lost 0 bases and the J gene lost 1 base, with 12 bases spanning the gap. Germline V gene sequence: CDR1 MNHEY, CDR2 SVGAGI. The chain's CDR3 is CASSYSASASQETQYF. DNA of the CDR3: TGTGCCAGCAGTTACTCCGCTAGCGCGAGCCAAGAGACCCAGTACTTC.

This clonotype was recorded at least ten times. The chain recombines TRBV5-1 with TRBJ2-7; 12 bases line up with TRBD1. Trimming took 3 bases from V and 1 from J; bases not matched to a gene: 5. Germline CDR1 and CDR2: SGHRS and YFSETQ. The CDR3 sequence is 16 residues long. CDR3 region: CASSWGTGGVSYEQYF. For the CDR3, the DNA is TGCGCCAGCAGCTGGGGGACAGGGGGCGTTTCCTACGAGCAGTACTTC.

This clonotype was seen only a few times. The chain links TRBV24-1 to TRBJ2-1, with TRBD2 as a possible D gene (6 bases). The germline CDR1 and CDR2 sequences are KGHDR and SFDVKD. This CDR3 has 16 amino acids. V lost 5 bases and J lost 6, with 19 bases in between. CDR3 DNA sequence: TGTGCCACCAGTGCCTCCCAAGCGGGTGGGGGCAATGAGCAGTTCTTC. Encoded protein: CATSASQAGGGNEQFF.

The rearrangement joins TRBV5-1 to TRBJ2-5; TRBD2 aligns across 10 bases. This CDR3 spans 18 amino acids. CDR1 is SGHRS, CDR2 YFSETQ, per germline. After removal of 1 base from V and 11 bases from J, the junction contained 20 bases not matched to a gene. The CDR3 DNA follows: TGCGCCAGCAGCTTGCCCCTAGCGGGAGAAGGGCCTTACAATGAGCAGTACTTC. It is translated as CASSLPLAGEGPYNEQYF.

This clonotype has just a few counts. The chain is built from TRBV28 and TRBJ2-1, with 12 bases that match TRBD2. The junction had 8 bases not matched to a gene; V was cut back by 5 bases and J by 3 bases. CDR1 is MDHEN and CDR2 is SYDVKM in the germline V gene. CDR3 size: 17 residues. The CDR3 bases are TGTGCCAGCAGTCTCACTACTAGCGGGGGGTTCTACAATGAGCAGTTCTTC. Its translation: CASSLTTSGGFYNEQFF.

This clonotype was recorded a few times. The chain is built from TRBV10-3 and TRBJ1-5; perhaps TRBD1 as D (5 bases). The CDR3 has 14 residues. CDR1 ENHRY and CDR2 SYGVKD come from the germline V gene. V was cut by 3 bases and J by 5 bases, with 11 bases left in between. The CDR3 DNA reads as TGTGCCATCAGTGACTCAGGGAAAGATCAGCCCCAGCATTTT. Its translation: CAISDSGKDQPQHF.

The gene calls are TRBV7-9 and TRBJ1-1; a weak D match, TRBD1 (5 bases). CDR1 and CDR2 (germline): SEHNR, FQNEAQ (reference sequence). This CDR3 spans 12 amino acids. Between the trimmed V and J ends, which lost 7 bases and 3 bases, there was a span of 9 bases. The CDR3 region is CASNRGDTEAFF. DNA for the CDR3: TGTGCCAGCAATCGAGGGGACACTGAAGCTTTCTTT.

The chain recombines TRBV24-1 with TRBJ2-1; D is unclear. This CDR3 has 14 amino acids. In germline, CDR1 is KGHDR, CDR2 SFDVKD. Trimming pared 4 bases from V and 5 bases from J, leaving 11 bases between. The CDR3 is CATSERTVNNEQFF. CDR3 sequence (DNA): TGTGCCACCAGTGAGCGTACCGTCAACAATGAGCAGTTCTTC.

Concerning this clonotype: A clone one base away is much larger, so this may be a read error. V and J are TRBV7-2 and TRBJ2-7; 8 positions match TRBD2. J gave up 2 bases and V 4 bases, and 7 bases lay outside the gene matches. CDR3 length: 15 amino acids. Germline values: CDR1 SGHTA, CDR2 FQGNSA. CDR3 amino acids: CASSCERGPTYEQYF. The DNA of the CDR3 is TGTGCCAGCAGCTGCGAGCGGGGGCCTACCTACGAGCAGTACTTC. Together with reference TRBV7-2 and TRBJ2-7, the CDR3 gives the full variable domain: GAGVSQSPSNKVTEKGKDVELRCDPISGHTALYWYRQSLGQGLEFLIYFQGNSAPDKSGLPSDRFSAERTGGSVSTLTIQRTQQEDSAVYLCASSCERGPTYEQYFGPGTRLTVT.

V and J are TRBV9 and TRBJ2-5; 11 nucleotides match TRBD2. The DNA end is more similar to TRBJ2-7, so the J call may be wrong. Germline V gene lookup returns CDR1 SGDLS and CDR2 YYNGEE. The CDR3 consists of 15 residues. CDR3 in amino acids: CASSLASGRQYEQYF. CDR3 DNA: TGTGCCAGCAGCCTAGCTAGCGGGAGGCAATACGAGCAGTACTTC.

A few counts support this clonotype. The V gene is TRBV20-1, the J gene TRBJ2-5; no firm D call. The J call may be wrong; the DNA end is better matched by TRBJ2-7. Germline CDR1 DFQATT, CDR2 SNEGSKA (reference sequence). The CDR3 runs 13 residues. As DNA, the CDR3 is TGCAGTGCGCCCGGGCCACCAACCTACGAGCAGTACTTC. This gives the protein CSAPGPPTYEQYF.

V is TRBV7-3 and J is TRBJ2-2, with D hard to call. The V end was cut by 4 bases, the J end by 4 bases, with 7 bases between. From germline, CDR1 is SGHTA and CDR2 FQGTGA. The length of the CDR3 is 13 residues. CDR3 in amino acids: CASSSLITGELFF. CDR3 nucleotides: TGTGCCAGCAGCTCCTTAATCACCGGGGAGCTGTTTTTT.

For this clonotype: Germline is not matched at one junction end, which may reflect a read error. The genes are TRBV5-1 and TRBJ2-5; possible D gene TRBD1, 8 bases. The CDR3 contains 15 residues. Germline V lookup: CDR1 SGHRS, CDR2 YFSETQ. The chain's CDR3 is CAGSRQGRGQETQYF. CDR3 coding DNA: TGCGCCGGCAGTCGACAGGGGAGGGGACAAGAGACCCAGTACTTC.

This chain uses TRBV20-1 with TRBJ2-3; D possibly matches TRBD1 or TRBD2 (6 bases each). The germline CDR1 and CDR2 sequences are DFQATT and SNEGSKA (reference sequence). CDR3 length: 18 amino acids. Between the trimmed V and J ends, which lost 3 bases and 3 bases, there was a span of 25 bases. The DNA for the CDR3 is TGCAGTGCTAGGACGATAGAGGGGGGACCTGTCATAACAGATACGCAGTATTTT. The encoded protein is CSARTIEGGPVITDTQYF.

This clonotype came up a few times. This rearrangement joins TRBV14 to TRBJ2-1; TRBD2 matches at 10 bases. CDR3 length: 19 residues. Trimming at V came to 1 base and at J to 0 bases, leaving 9 bases not matched to a gene. In germline, CDR1 is SGHDN, CDR2 FVKESK. The CDR3, as DNA: TGTGCCAGCAGCCAAGTACTAGCGGGGCCGAATAGCTCCTACAATGAGCAGTTCTTC. Its translation is CASSQVLAGPNSSYNEQFF.